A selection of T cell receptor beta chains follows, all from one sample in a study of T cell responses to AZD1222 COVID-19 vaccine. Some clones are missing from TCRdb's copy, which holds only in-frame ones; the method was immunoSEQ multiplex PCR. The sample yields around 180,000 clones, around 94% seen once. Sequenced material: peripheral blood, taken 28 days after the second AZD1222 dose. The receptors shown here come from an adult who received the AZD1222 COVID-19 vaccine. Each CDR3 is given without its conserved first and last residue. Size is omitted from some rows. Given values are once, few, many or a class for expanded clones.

CDR3: AREGHSYEQY
V: TRBV9
J: TRBJ2-7
size: few
length: 10

CDR3: ASSLGRDPQPQH
V: TRBV7-8
J: TRBJ1-5
size: -
length: 12

CDR3: ASSIGGRGKWGTEAF
V: TRBV19
J: TRBJ1-1
size: -
length: 15

CDR3: ASSPVGLVPKSSYEQY
V: TRBV7-9
J: TRBJ2-7
size: -
length: 16

CDR3: ASSANSDRVSSGNTIY
V: TRBV11-2
J: TRBJ1-3
size: -
length: 16

CDR3: ASTPVASTDTQY
V: TRBV6-5
J: TRBJ2-3
size: -
length: 12

CDR3: ASIRTSGSYNEQF
V: TRBV19
J: TRBJ2-1
size: -
length: 13

CDR3: ASKAWGSGNTIY
V: TRBV6-5
J: TRBJ1-3
size: -
length: 12

CDR3: ASSRTSESSYEQY
V: TRBV6-6
J: TRBJ2-7
size: -
length: 13

CDR3: ASSVDRNREQF
V: TRBV27
J: TRBJ2-1
size: -
length: 11

CDR3: ASSPERYGYT
V: TRBV7-9
J: TRBJ1-2
size: -
length: 10

CDR3: ASSGPGQGFGNTIY
V: TRBV28
J: TRBJ1-3
size: -
length: 14

CDR3: ASKGAGGYT
V: TRBV11-3
J: TRBJ1-2
size: -
length: 9

CDR3: ASSRPQGQTNTGELF
V: TRBV11-3
J: TRBJ2-2
size: -
length: 15

CDR3: ASSVGLSDTQY
V: TRBV9
J: TRBJ2-3
size: -
length: 11

CDR3: ASSFGGGRSNQPQH
V: TRBV5-8
J: TRBJ1-5
size: -
length: 14

CDR3: ASSFLSGTNNEQF
V: TRBV7-9
J: TRBJ2-1
size: -
length: 13

CDR3: ASSASMRSNTEAF
V: TRBV7-4
J: TRBJ1-1
size: -
length: 13

CDR3: ASSELAGNFYGYT
V: TRBV19
J: TRBJ1-2
size: -
length: 13

CDR3: ASSFGLAGATDTQY
V: TRBV9
J: TRBJ2-3
size: -
length: 14

CDR3: ASSGTLETQY
V: TRBV9
J: TRBJ2-5
size: -
length: 10

CDR3: ASSVQGENTEAF
V: TRBV5-1
J: TRBJ1-1
size: few
length: 12

CDR3: ASSLALETQY
V: TRBV5-1
J: TRBJ2-5
size: -
length: 10

CDR3: ASSHILSDTQY
V: TRBV3-1/TRBV3-2
J: TRBJ2-3
size: -
length: 11

CDR3: ASSWVGDTEAF
V: TRBV13
J: TRBJ1-1
size: -
length: 11

CDR3: ASSLAGRGSQPQH
V: TRBV7-9
J: TRBJ1-5
size: few
length: 13

CDR3: ASSLGTSSEQF
V: TRBV5-8
J: TRBJ2-1
size: -
length: 11

CDR3: ASSFSRVYEQY
V: TRBV12-3/TRBV12-4
J: TRBJ2-7
size: few
length: 11

CDR3: ASSYQRGGQPQH
V: TRBV6-5
J: TRBJ1-5
size: once
length: 12

CDR3: ASSSRRLIGTGAYEQY
V: TRBV5-6
J: TRBJ2-7
size: -
length: 16

CDR3: ASSPRKNYGYT
V: TRBV5-1
J: TRBJ1-2
size: -
length: 11

CDR3: ATSDLQLGVGETQY
V: TRBV24-1
J: TRBJ2-5
size: -
length: 14

CDR3: ASRSGTSVSNEQF
V: TRBV10-1
J: TRBJ2-1
size: -
length: 13

CDR3: ASSLDRGDYGYT
V: TRBV2
J: TRBJ1-2
size: few
length: 12

CDR3: ASSFGTGIYGYT
V: TRBV28
J: TRBJ1-2
size: -
length: 12

CDR3: ASSWGTLVMNTEAF
V: TRBV5-1
J: TRBJ1-1
size: -
length: 14

CDR3: ASSTNPRQAGFSGANVLT
V: TRBV2
J: TRBJ2-6
size: few
length: 18

CDR3: ASSQPRRRNEQF
V: TRBV3-1/TRBV3-2
J: TRBJ2-1
size: -
length: 12

CDR3: ASSGRTGTSGYNEQF
V: TRBV9
J: TRBJ2-1
size: -
length: 15

CDR3: ASSINPGTPNSPLH
V: TRBV19
J: TRBJ1-6
size: -
length: 14

CDR3: ACKKGPNHGYT
V: TRBV12-3/TRBV12-4
J: TRBJ1-2
size: few
length: 11